This T cell receptor (beta chain) was identified in a study of cytomegalovirus exposure and HLA in healthy donors. Use of 60 Vbeta and 13 Jbeta primers characterized the PCR. Sequencing was performed with immunoSEQ multiplex PCR; in TCRdb, only in-frame clones are kept and a portion is missing. The table gives roughly 150,000 clones; the top ten clones make up around 1.5% of it. Notes on this clone: Its antigen is still unknown.

Study outcomes and limitations: A list of around 150 TCR beta chains associated with cytomegalovirus was given.

This CDR3 is built from 15 residues. Per the germline V gene, CDR1 is MNHNS and CDR2 is SASEGT. The V end was cut by 4 bases, the J end by 8 bases, with 18 bases between. Specimen: PBMCs. This receptor was identified in a woman aged 50 to 60 in good health and CMV-seronegative. This chain connects TRBV6-1 to TRBJ2-1; a possible D gene is TRBD1 (6 bases). The CDR3, as DNA: TGTGCCAGCAGTGCCCCGGCAGGGGAAAGGTATGAGCAGTTCTTC. Translated: CASSAPAGERYEQFF.